The next 28 T cell receptor beta chains were all read from a single sample in a study of blood T cell repertoires in COVID-19. Method: immunoSEQ multiplex PCR; TCRdb's copy keeps in-frame clones and lacks some. The sample shows more than 100,000 clones, roughly nine tenths of them seen only once. Sequencing was carried out using peripheral blood. The receptors stem from a woman aged 80 or older in a cohort sampled during active COVID-19.

This clone was seen once. The chain combines TRBV6-5 with TRBJ1-2; 8 bases line up with TRBD1. The ends lost 4 bases at V and 4 bases at J; junction bases unmatched: 5. CDR1 and CDR2 from the germline V gene are MNHEY and SVGAGI. This CDR3 is 14 amino acids long. The CDR3 bases are TGTGCCAGCAGTTTGCAGGGGGCCGGCTATGGCTACACCTTC. Translating gives CASSLQGAGYGYTF.

V gene TRBV19 combines with J gene TRBJ2-5; tentatively, D is TRBD2 (5 bases). V was cut by 5 bases and J by 1 base, with 11 bases left in between. The CDR3 has 14 amino acids. CDR1 is LNHDA and CDR2 is SQIVND in the germline V gene (reference sequence). CDR3 nucleotide sequence: TGTGCCAGTAGTTCTTCCGGACTCCAAGAGACCCAGTACTTC. Protein product: CASSSSGLQETQYF.

The rearrangement links TRBV5-6 to TRBJ2-3; 9 bases align to TRBD2. The germline V gene has CDR1 SGHDT and CDR2 YYEEEE. The CDR3 is 15 residues long. The J segment lost 0 bases and the V segment lost 4 bases, leaving 3 bases of the junction unmatched. In nucleotides, the CDR3 is TGTGCCAGCAGCCCACTAGCGGGTAGCACAGATACGCAGTATTTT. Translating gives CASSPLAGSTDTQYF.

The V gene is TRBV10-3, the J gene TRBJ2-2; 9 nucleotides agree with TRBD1. With 4 bases clipped from V and 4 bases from J, the junction kept 7 bases outside the gene matches. Germline values: CDR1 ENHRY, CDR2 SYGVKD. The CDR3 consists of 16 residues. The CDR3 bases are TGTGCCATCAGTGGAGGGGGACAGGGAACCACCGGGGAGCTGTTTTTT. It yields the protein CAISGGGQGTTGELFF.

The rearrangement uses TRBV20-1 and TRBJ2-7, with 10 nucleotides matching TRBD1. Germline V CDR1 and CDR2: DFQATT, SNEGSKA (reference sequence). This CDR3 spans 15 amino acids. Trimming at V came to 3 bases and at J to 2 bases, leaving 7 bases not matched to a gene. CDR3 DNA: TGCAGTGCTAGTATGGGACAGGGGACCCCCTACGAGCAGTACTTC. It specifies CSASMGQGTPYEQYF.

The J gene is TRBJ1-1, the V gene TRBV6-5; possible D gene TRBD1, 5 bases. Germline CDR1 is MNHEY and CDR2 is SVGAGI. The CDR3 covers 14 residues. V lost 6 bases and J 0 bases, leaving 11 bases between the germline ends. Here the CDR3 reads CASRLTALNTEAFF. DNA for the CDR3: TGTGCCAGCAGATTGACAGCGCTGAACACTGAAGCTTTCTTT.

The CDR3 DNA reads TGTGCCAGTAGTATGGGACTAGCGGGGTTCGACGAGCAGTACTTC. This codes for CASSMGLAGFDEQYF. This chain connects TRBV19 to TRBJ2-7; TRBD2 agrees at 13 bases. This CDR3 contains 15 residues. With 3 bases clipped from V and 5 bases from J, the junction kept 4 bases outside the gene matches. Germline V gives CDR1 LNHDA, CDR2 SQIVND (reference sequence).

The V call is TRBV18, the J call TRBJ2-7, with 9 bases identical to TRBD1. The trim removed 3 bases at V and 1 base at J, leaving 4 bases unmatched. CDR1 is KGHSH, CDR2 LQKENI, per germline. The CDR3 extends over 15 amino acids. The CDR3 DNA reads TGTGCCAGCTCACCCGGACAGGGGAAATCCTACGAGCAGTACTTC. Translated: CASSPGQGKSYEQYF.

The chain combines TRBV5-1 with TRBJ1-2; D unresolved. Germline CDR1 SGHRS, CDR2 YFSETQ. Trimming removed 0 bases at V and 0 bases at J, with 9 bases between. This CDR3 comprises 15 residues. CDR3 protein: CASSLEGLPNYGYTF. The CDR3 DNA is TGCGCCAGCAGCTTGGAAGGACTACCTAACTATGGCTACACCTTC.

The chain recombines TRBV20-1 with TRBJ2-3; D not resolved. The CDR3 contains 11 residues. V lost 6 bases and J 6 bases, leaving 10 bases between the germline ends. Per the germline V gene, CDR1 is DFQATT and CDR2 is SNEGSKA (reference sequence). CDR3: CSATTGDTQYF. For the CDR3, the DNA is TGCAGTGCCACCACCGGTGATACGCAGTATTTT.

The chain has TRBV11-3 and TRBJ2-5; TRBD2 matches at 13 bases. Trimming at V came to 3 bases and at J to 0 bases, leaving 4 bases not matched to a gene. Germline V gene lookup returns CDR1 SGHNT and CDR2 YENEEA. The CDR3 covers 17 residues. Here the CDR3 DNA reads TGTGCCAGCAGCTTGGGACTAGCGGGGAAGTACCAAGAGACCCAGTACTTC. Translation: CASSLGLAGKYQETQYF.

The chain has TRBV19 and TRBJ1-2; TRBD1 is a possible D gene (5 bases). Germline assignment: CDR1 LNHDA and CDR2 SQIVND (reference sequence). The CDR3 has 16 amino acids. The V gene lost 0 bases and the J gene lost 8 bases, with 19 bases spanning the gap. For the CDR3, the DNA is TGTGCCAGTAGTATAGATCGGCCCGACAGCCGGCTGGGCTACACCTTC. Its protein is CASSIDRPDSRLGYTF.

The V call is TRBV18, the J call TRBJ2-5; the match to TRBD2 covers 7 bases. CDR1 and CDR2 (germline): KGHSH, LQKENI. V dropped 3 bases and J dropped 7; count of bases not matched to a gene: 5. This CDR3 contains 13 residues. The CDR3, as DNA: TGTGCCAGCTCACCCCCAGGCGGGGGGACCCAGTACTTC. As protein: CASSPPGGGTQYF.

The table lists this clone with a count of one. V and J are TRBV6-5 and TRBJ2-1, with a weak D call TRBD2 (6 bases). Germline CDR1 is MNHEY and CDR2 is SVGAGI. This CDR3 contains 16 residues. V was clipped by 0 bases and J by 0 bases, with 9 bases between them. The CDR3 DNA is TGTGCCAGCAGTTACTCGGCCGGGAGCTCCTACAATGAGCAGTTCTTC. Protein sequence: CASSYSAGSSYNEQFF.

This chain links TRBV14 with TRBJ2-3; D perhaps matches TRBD1 (5 bases). Germline CDR1 SGHDN, CDR2 FVKESK. The CDR3 consists of 16 residues. Trimming stripped 0 bases from V and 2 bases from J, with 12 bases between. CDR3 in DNA: TGTGCCAGCAGCCAAGATGGGGCAGCCAACACAGATACGCAGTATTTT. It specifies CASSQDGAANTDTQYF.

V gene TRBV3-1 (or the pseudogene TRBV3-2) combines with J gene TRBJ1-5; no reliable D call. The CDR3 length is 15 residues. In germline, CDR1 is LGHDT, CDR2 YNNKEL (reference sequence). V lost 4 bases to trimming and J lost 5 bases, with 15 bases between them. The CDR3 bases are TGTGCCAGCAGCCTCCGAGGAGGGAGGGATCAGCCCCAGCATTTT. It specifies CASSLRGGRDQPQHF.

The gene calls are TRBV28 and TRBJ1-5; D remains ambiguous. V dropped 1 base and J dropped 10 bases, with 8 bases sitting between them. The CDR3 sequence is 12 residues long. Germline CDR1 is MDHEN and CDR2 is SYDVKM. The CDR3 reads CASSLLREPQHF. The CDR3 DNA sequence: TGTGCCAGCAGTTTATTAAGAGAACCCCAGCATTTT. Variable domain in full (rest from reference TRBV28 and TRBJ1-5): DVKVTQSSRYLVKRTGEKVFLECVQDMDHENMFWYRQDPGLGLRLIYFSYDVKMKEKGDIPEGYSVSREKKERFSLILESASTNQTSMYLCASSLLREPQHFGDGTRLSIL.

This sequence joins TRBV2 and TRBJ2-5; no clear D gene. The length of the CDR3 is 12 residues. Trimming removed 2 bases from V and 7 bases from J, with 8 bases in between. CDR1 SNHLY and CDR2 FYNNEI come from the germline V gene. The CDR3 DNA reads as TGTGCCAGCAGTGAAATCGGCGGGACCCAGTACTTC. Translated: CASSEIGGTQYF.

This clone was recorded once. This chain links TRBV11-3 with TRBJ2-2, with D hard to call. The CDR3 is 17 residues long. The V gene lost 0 bases and the J gene lost 3 bases, with 14 bases spanning the gap. CDR1 and CDR2 (germline): SGHNT, YENEEA. CDR3 sequence reads: CASSLDPINGYTGELFF. The CDR3, as DNA: TGTGCCAGCAGCTTAGATCCAATAAACGGTTACACCGGGGAGCTGTTTTTT.

The chain recombines TRBV5-6 with TRBJ2-7; tentative D call: TRBD2 (5 bases). The CDR3 totals 16 residues. V lost 0 bases and J 2 bases, leaving 15 bases between the germline ends. Germline assignment: CDR1 SGHDT and CDR2 YYEEEE. The CDR3 DNA reads as TGTGCCAGCAGCTTGGACCCTAGCTCTGGGCCCTACGAGCAGTACTTC. Residues: CASSLDPSSGPYEQYF.

This chain joins TRBV29-1 and TRBJ1-2; 7 bases map to TRBD1. Per germline, CDR1 SQVTM and CDR2 ANQGSEA. CDR3 length: 13 amino acids. With 7 bases clipped from V and 5 bases from J, the junction kept 10 bases outside the gene matches. The CDR3 protein is CSGYRDRVYGYTF. The CDR3, as DNA: TGCAGCGGATACCGGGACAGAGTGTATGGCTACACCTTC.

The V and J genes are TRBV7-9 and TRBJ2-1; D perhaps matches TRBD1 (6 bases). There are 16 residues in the CDR3. Trimming cost V 5 bases and J 0 bases, with 14 bases left between them. The germline CDR1 and CDR2 sequences are SEHNR and FQNEAQ (reference sequence). CDR3: CASSPRQELSYNEQFF. The DNA of the CDR3 is TGTGCCAGCAGCCCACGACAGGAACTCTCCTACAATGAGCAGTTCTTC. Full variable domain (rest looked up from reference TRBV7-9 and TRBJ2-1): DTGVSQNPRHKITKRGQNVTFRCDPISEHNRLYWYRQTLGQGPEFLTYFQNEAQLEKSRLLSDRFSAERPKGSFSTLEIQRTEQGDSAMYLCASSPRQELSYNEQFFGPGTRLTVL.

This chain connects TRBV9 to TRBJ2-3; the match to TRBD2 covers 8 bases. V lost 4 bases to trimming and J lost 0 bases; unmatched junction nucleotides: 10. The CDR3 loop spans 17 amino acids. Germline assignment: CDR1 SGDLS and CDR2 YYNGEE. CDR3 residues: CASSPSLAGPSTDTQYF. The CDR3 bases are TGTGCCAGCAGCCCGTCCTTAGCGGGACCCAGCACAGATACGCAGTATTTT.

This sequence joins TRBV7-6 and TRBJ2-3, with D hard to call. The germline CDR1 and CDR2 sequences are SGHVS and FNYEAQ. The CDR3 spans 14 residues. The V and J ends lost 5 bases and 3 bases respectively, with 12 bases between them. Here the CDR3 reads CASSVSPSTDTQYF. CDR3 DNA sequence: TGTGCCAGCAGCGTTAGTCCGAGTACAGATACGCAGTATTTT.

This clone showed up just once. This chain connects TRBV5-6 to TRBJ1-1; D may be TRBD1 (5 bases). CDR1 SGHDT and CDR2 YYEEEE come from the germline V gene. Trimming shortened V by 0 bases and J by 5 bases, and 8 bases separated the two germline ends. The CDR3 is made up of 13 amino acids. This chain's CDR3 is CASSLVAGTEAFF. The DNA for the CDR3 is TGTGCCAGCAGCTTGGTGGCAGGGACTGAAGCTTTCTTT.

J is TRBJ2-1 and V is TRBV7-2, with 9 nucleotides matching TRBD1. V dropped 5 bases and J dropped 8; count of bases not matched to a gene: 4. Germline lookup yields CDR1 SGHTA and CDR2 FQGNSA. The CDR3 spans 13 residues. In DNA form, the CDR3 reads TGTGCCAGCAGCCGACAGGGGGGAGATGAGCAGTTCTTC. Protein: CASSRQGGDEQFF.

This chain connects TRBV6-2 or TRBV6-3 to TRBJ2-5; TRBD2 aligns across 8 bases. Germline CDR1 and CDR2: MNHEY and SVGEGT. This CDR3 is 15 amino acids long. The trim removed 0 bases at V and 4 bases at J, leaving 4 bases unmatched. The CDR3 loop is CASSYSNGGGETQYF. CDR3 DNA sequence: TGTGCCAGCAGTTACTCGAACGGGGGGGGAGAGACCCAGTACTTC.

CDR3: CSVDVRTGAYEQYF. DNA of the CDR3: TGCAGCGTTGATGTTAGGACAGGGGCCTACGAGCAGTACTTC. The chain carries TRBV29-1 and TRBJ2-7, with 9 bases fitting TRBD1. V was pared by 3 bases and J by 2 bases, with 5 bases of the junction left unmatched. The CDR3 has 14 amino acids. CDR1 is SQVTM and CDR2 is ANQGSEA in the germline V gene.